Below, 13 T cell receptor beta chains from the same sample are listed, as sequenced in a study of T cells in Graves' hyperthyroidism and ophthalmopathy. TCR beta CDR3 region amplification was performed from RNA transcripts. The HTBI primer set was used in a first-round RT-PCR of the TCR CDR3. TCRdb ran MiXCR on the multiplex PCR reads and lists one entry per CDR3 protein. The data contain approximately 700,000 distinct CDR3 sequences, just under 45% of them singletons. Sequenced material: peripheral blood or thyroid tissue (not recorded which). Receptors originate from an adult man with Graves' disease, either hyperthyroidism or ophthalmopathy (not recorded which).

With regard to this clonotype: One junction end disagrees with the germline gene, perhaps due to a read error. The chain is built from TRBV7-3 and TRBJ2-2; 7 bases are shared with TRBD2. This CDR3 spans 22 amino acids. Germline values: CDR1 SGHTA, CDR2 FQGTGA. This CDR3 reads CASSHPSPGVSRGSQNTGELFF. The CDR3 DNA reads TGCGCCAGCAGCCACCCGTCGCCGGGGGTTTCCCGCGGGAGCCAGAACACCGGGGAGCTGTTTTTT.

This clonotype was counted at least ten times. The chain recombines TRBV20-1 with TRBJ2-7; TRBD2 is a possible D gene (6 bases). Germline lookup yields CDR1 DFQATT and CDR2 SNEGSKA (reference sequence). This CDR3 has 15 amino acids. V dropped 7 bases and J dropped 0 bases, with 19 bases sitting between them. CDR3 nucleotide sequence: TGCAGTGTTAGCCGAGGGGACTCCCACTCCTACGAGCAGTACTTC. This translates into CSVSRGDSHSYEQYF.

The chain is built from TRBV20-1 and TRBJ1-2, with 9 bases fitting TRBD1. V was clipped by 1 base and J by 2 bases; unmatched bases: 2. The CDR3 extends over 14 amino acids. The germline V gene has CDR1 DFQATT and CDR2 SNEGSKA (reference sequence). The CDR3 DNA follows: TGCAGTGCTAGAGCCGGGACAGGGAACTATGGCTACACCTTC. Residues: CSARAGTGNYGYTF.

The chain's CDR3 is CASSVSSWEDTEAFF. CDR3 nucleotide sequence: TGTGCCAGCAGCGTGTCCTCTTGGGAAGACACTGAAGCTTTCTTT. This chain links TRBV7-2 with TRBJ1-1; D gene ambiguous. Trimming pared 5 bases from V and 3 bases from J, leaving 16 bases between. This CDR3 is built from 15 residues. Germline-derived CDR1 and CDR2 are SGHTA and FQGNSA.

This chain uses TRBV20-1 with TRBJ2-7; 9 bases match TRBD1. Germline lookup yields CDR1 DFQATT and CDR2 SNEGSKA (reference sequence). The V and J ends lost 6 bases and 5 bases, in that order; junction bases with no gene match: 11. This CDR3 comprises 14 residues. This chain's CDR3 is CSASSLDRGHEQYF. The CDR3 DNA follows: TGCAGTGCCAGCAGCCTGGACAGGGGTCACGAGCAGTACTTC.

This chain uses TRBV25-1 with TRBJ1-6, with D possibly being TRBD1 (6 bases). The germline V gene has CDR1 MGHDK and CDR2 SYGVNS. The CDR3 is 12 amino acids. The V end lost 7 bases, the J end lost 9 bases, and 10 bases lay between the germline ends. CDR3: CASKTQGSPLHF. CDR3 bases: TGTGCCAGCAAGACACAGGGTTCACCCCTCCACTTT.

To note about this clonotype: An end of the junction does not agree with germline; a read error may underlie this. The chain links TRBV6-1 to TRBJ1-2, with TRBD1 as a possible D gene (6 bases). CDR1 MNHNS and CDR2 SASEGT come from the germline V gene. The CDR3 is 15 residues long. CDR3 loop: CASSAPQGLLYGFAF. The CDR3, as DNA: TGTGCCAGCAGTGCCCCACAGGGATTGCTCTATGGCTTCGCCTTC.

This clonotype has a count of ten or more. The chain uses TRBV2 and TRBJ2-5; D is ambiguous. Germline V lookup: CDR1 SNHLY, CDR2 FYNNEI. Between the trimmed V and J ends, which lost 4 bases and 11 bases, there was a span of 11 bases. The CDR3 covers 11 residues. CDR3 residues: CASSVMMGQYF. The CDR3 DNA is TGTGCCAGCAGTGTTATGATGGGGCAGTACTTC.

This chain joins TRBV25-1 and TRBJ2-5; D unresolved. The CDR3 loop spans 14 amino acids. V shed 2 bases and J shed 7 bases, with 14 bases lying between them. Germline V gives CDR1 MGHDK, CDR2 SYGVNS. CDR3 DNA: TGTGCCAGCAGTGAAACTGGTAATTGGGGGACCCAGTACTTC. Amino acid sequence: CASSETGNWGTQYF.

This clonotype turned up a few times. V usage is TRBV4-1 and J usage is TRBJ2-7; D remains unclear. Trimming took off 3 bases at V and 1 base at J, with 10 bases between the two ends. Germline V gene lookup returns CDR1 MGHRA and CDR2 YSYEKL. The CDR3 is 14 amino acids. CDR3 DNA sequence: TGCGCCAGCAGCCAGTTGAAGGCGTCCTACGAGCAGTACTTC. The encoded protein is CASSQLKASYEQYF.

There are a few counts of this clonotype. The chain uses TRBV9 and TRBJ1-6; D is perhaps TRBD1 (5 bases). CDR3 length: 14 amino acids. V lost 4 bases, J lost 3 bases, and 8 bases lay in between. Germline V gene data show CDR1 as SGDLS and CDR2 as YYNGEE. The CDR3 nucleotides read TGTGCCAGCAGCCAGGGCTTCTATAATTCACCCCTCCACTTT. This sequence encodes CASSQGFYNSPLHF.

This clonotype was seen only a few times. The gene calls are TRBV6-1 and TRBJ2-2; D gene ambiguous. The CDR3 runs 13 residues. Trimming stripped 5 bases from V and 6 bases from J, with 10 bases between. Germline assignment: CDR1 MNHNS and CDR2 SASEGT. CDR3 sequence (DNA): TGTGCCAGCAGTTCGCAGGTTGCCGGGGAGCTGTTTTTT. Translating it yields CASSSQVAGELFF.

This chain links TRBV24-1 with TRBJ2-5; weak D call: TRBD1 (6 bases). Between the trimmed V and J ends, which lost 4 bases and 5 bases, there was a span of 16 bases. CDR1 and CDR2 (germline): KGHDR, SFDVKD. The CDR3 is 15 residues long. CDR3 residues: CATSDQTGSGETQYF. The CDR3 bases are TGTGCCACCAGTGACCAAACAGGGTCAGGGGAGACCCAGTACTTC.